These T cell receptor beta chains were read from a single sample in a study of cytomegalovirus exposure and HLA in healthy donors. Here immunoSEQ multiplex PCR was the method, and the copy in TCRdb shows in-frame clones only, minus some. Its table lists 65,000 to 85,000 clones. The sample taken for sequencing was PBMCs. These receptors were taken from a woman aged 60-75 years in good health and CMV-seronegative. Both conserved end residues are trimmed from each CDR3.

V gene: TRBV7-3
CDR3 protein: ASRAETGGPGANVLT

V gene: TRBV18
CDR3 protein: ASSPAEDNYYEQY

V gene: TRBV5-8
CDR3 protein: ASSPRTRSYNEQF

V gene: TRBV29-1
CDR3 protein: SVTSQGPKSSGANVLT

V gene: TRBV28
CDR3 protein: ASSLTTGYQPQH

V gene: TRBV9
CDR3 protein: ASSETGDMGTGELF

V gene: TRBV4-2
CDR3 protein: ASSPKSGLSGRITDTQY

V gene: TRBV19
CDR3 protein: ASSIGGGGTEAF

V gene: TRBV20-1
CDR3 protein: SASPQEAQY

V gene: TRBV28
CDR3 protein: ASRGQGMNTEAF

V gene: TRBV7-9
CDR3 protein: ASSTPLEGNYGYT

V gene: TRBV7-8
CDR3 protein: ASSLARTSGGLGANVLT

V gene: TRBV11-1
CDR3 protein: ASSLSLSYNEQF

V gene: TRBV30
CDR3 protein: AWTRPSDRAYEQY

V gene: TRBV18
CDR3 protein: ASSPESGFGQQY

V gene: TRBV28
CDR3 protein: ASSLKGGQPQH

V gene: TRBV28
CDR3 protein: ASSPSTREQF

V gene: TRBV29-1
CDR3 protein: SVGGRLRNEQY

V gene: TRBV5-1
CDR3 protein: ASSLVSGTSTDTQY

V gene: TRBV5-1
CDR3 protein: ASSPPQDNEQF

V gene: TRBV28
CDR3 protein: ASSRAGGTQY

V gene: TRBV5-1
CDR3 protein: ASSETSGSTDTQY

V gene: TRBV2
CDR3 protein: ASRKDKAGANVLT

V gene: TRBV28
CDR3 protein: ASSPESGYYTEAF

V gene: TRBV29-1
CDR3 protein: SVAGGDYNEQF

V gene: TRBV15
CDR3 protein: ATSRTLGGLGNEQF

V gene: TRBV6-5
CDR3 protein: ASRGQGIGEQF

V gene: TRBV6-6
CDR3 protein: ASSRDRDYEQY

V gene: TRBV6-1
CDR3 protein: ASSQEQETQY

V gene: TRBV7-9
CDR3 protein: ASSLGAFEAF

V gene: TRBV7-2
CDR3 protein: ASSSDSGRLGEQF

V gene: TRBV29-1
CDR3 protein: SVVGQSYEQY

V gene: TRBV12-2
CDR3 protein: ASRFCRGLERINKTGNTIY

V gene: TRBV19
CDR3 protein: ATTPGVTTNEKLF

V gene: TRBV7-8
CDR3 protein: ASSLRTSGRVNTGELF

V gene: TRBV18
CDR3 protein: ASSPRQGETQY

V gene: TRBV18
CDR3 protein: ASSPRDRGYNEQF

V gene: TRBV5-1
CDR3 protein: ASSLGGPSPGELF

V gene: TRBV6-6
CDR3 protein: ASTNGQSNEQF

V gene: TRBV19
CDR3 protein: ASSIQGTDTQY

V gene: TRBV21-1
CDR3 protein: ASIKGTQSYEQY

V gene: TRBV4-3
CDR3 protein: ASSRGLEIVYEQY